This entry concerns a single TCR beta chain. What antigen it recognizes has not been identified. Base-call qualities are not available, and no considerably larger clone is one nucleotide away. From its cysteine to its phenylalanine, the CDR3 spans 19 amino acids. CDR3 DNA only is kept here, 57 bases in frame from base 1. The cohort consisted of 650 to 850 healthy bone marrow donors. Cohort members were all nominally healthy when sampled, although unrecorded immune exposures were likely present. The donor was CMV seropositive and belonged to the group of about 290 seropositive cohort members. A peripheral blood sample was provided by each donor, and peripheral blood mononuclear cells were used for TCR beta sequencing. The Qiagen DNeasy Blood Extraction Kit was used to extract genomic DNA from the blood cell samples. This sample is part of a study of cytomegalovirus exposure and HLA in healthy donors (dated by TCRdb to about 2017). A note on the overall study: In an earlier analysis of under 600 of the donors, about 260 Gb of sequence data and 95 million to 130 million unique TCR beta sequences from roughly 180 million T cells were reported. The later analysis used no new phenotypic data to find candidate immune exposures, relying instead on TCR beta sequences and their occurrence across donors. Among roughly 370 genotyped donors of the cohort, an average of about 240,000 unique TCR beta nucleotide sequences were sequenced per donor, 15% to 20% of them non-productive. The study aimed to test whether cataloging public T cell receptors could reveal signatures of past pathogen exposure. A separate validation cohort of 100 to 150 different subjects was used in addition to the roughly 670-subject first cohort. To decide whether each TCR beta V gene segment behaved as functional or pseudogenic, an earlier analysis of some 570 of the donors relied on high-throughput TCR beta sequencing. Donor age, sex, ethnicity and CMV serostatus were compiled together with the repertoire data. Genome-wide SNP genotypes for about three fifths of the roughly 670 donors were used in a later genetic analysis, which treated that subset as a discovery cohort. Four to six DR-DQ haplotypes were handled as single units for association and clustering, since linkage in the cohort was strong. Approximately 310 gigabases of sequencing data and approximately 85 million unique TCR sequences were included in an early release covering roughly 700 HLA-typed donors. Typing coverage varied by locus: roughly 629-640 donors for A, B, C, DRB1 and DQB1; around 560 for DQA1; more than 600 for DPA1; some 470 for DPB1. HLA typing included class I and class II loci at four-digit resolution. High-throughput TCR immunosequencing, statistical association of individual TCRs with disease status, and machine learning were combined to predict cytomegalovirus infection status. Every repertoire in the discovery cohort had been generated on one and the same sequencing platform. The genetic ancestry cluster associated with self-reported Caucasian donors included 81% of the roughly 400 genotyped donors. The T cell repertoires of 666 subjects were profiled by immunosequencing and related to cytomegalovirus serostatus. In a later analysis, previously published TCR beta repertoires from 666 donors were re-analyzed and high-resolution HLA genotyping was added so that TCR occurrence patterns could be studied. Results and caveats for the whole study, not just this receptor: It was suggested by the authors that the approach could potentially be generalized to other disease states and immunological phenotypes. An association between a missense DCLRE1C variant and V-gene and J-gene trimming of TCR beta chains was found in a later genetic analysis and replicated in an independent cohort. A group of highly shared sequence variants was considered likely to be a technical artifact of the sequencing pipeline. Some IMGT-functional V segments, including TRBV6-2 and TRBV6-3, could not be distinguished by the 87-base-pair reads and were therefore excluded. Immune exposure information for the cohort was limited to CMV serostatus. Roughly uniform sequencing depth across donors was assumed in presence/absence analyses, although this assumption may not hold. Most TCR sequences were observed very rarely across donors, whereas some public TCRs were present in many individuals. A further reported finding was that TCR beta sequences accurately predicted the HLA-A and HLA-B alleles for most subjects in the first cohort. Because counts were too low, some 17 rarely observed V segments, including chromosome 9 orphons, were left out of the earlier analysis of 500 to 750 of the donors. The classifier was reported to diagnose cytomegalovirus status with high specificity and sensitivity in both the original and validation cohorts. According to a later analysis, TCR association rates differed among HLA loci, with DRB1 alleles showing the most associated TCRs and HLA-C alleles showing the fewest. A later analysis found that most CMV-associated TCR beta chains appeared HLA-restricted, with HLA associations seemingly driven largely by CMV exposure. When HLA alleles, especially DR and DQ, strongly co-occurred, attributing TCR associations to individual alleles was difficult. This cohort had only TCR beta chains sequenced, and the lack of alpha or paired-chain data limited which features could be detected. In a later genetic analysis, fewer N-insertions in productive TCRs were reported among donors in an Asian-associated ancestry cluster than the roughly 640-donor mean. In a later analysis, 16,951 TCR beta sequences were associated with specific HLA alleles at a false discovery rate of 0.05. Correlated functional status among segregating V segments might reflect linkage disequilibrium, but an unknown experimental factor could not be ruled out. Because some donors lacked HLA typing at each locus, the association tests relied only on the typed subset. A later analysis reported that several top co-occurrence clusters appeared linked to parvovirus B19, influenza, CMV and Epstein-Barr virus. Compared with equally common non-associated chains, HLA-associated TCR beta chains in a later analysis were more clonally expanded and had lower generation probabilities. Broadly in line with IMGT annotations, most TCR beta V segments showed up in productive rearrangements about 87% or about 30% of the time in an earlier analysis of some 590 of the donors. A total of roughly 160 TCR beta chains were listed by the study as associated with cytomegalovirus. A few of the identified cytomegalovirus-associated TCR beta chains were confirmed in vitro to be specific for cytomegalovirus antigens.

Libraries were constructed by the immunoSEQ multiplex PCR assay. The multiplex PCR relied on a mix of 60 forward primers for TCR Vbeta segments and 13 reverse primers for TCR Jbeta segments. A multiplex PCR assay on genomic DNA amplified the CDR3 region of rearranged TCR beta genes. The Illumina HiSeq System was used to sequence the amplified TCR beta libraries as 87-base-pair reads. In the authors' own workflow: Across the 600 to 700 repertoires, a later analysis counted approximately 75 million unique TCR beta chains, around 10 million of which were shared by at least two donors. To remove PCR and sequencing errors, raw reads were error-corrected and collapsed into unique sequences using a nearest-neighbor algorithm that merged closely related sequences. Alignment of CDR3 sequences to IMGT reference sequences was used to assign V, D and J gene segments. For a sequence to be retained, a match of at least six nucleotides to both a V gene segment and a J gene segment was required. Rearrangements were classified as productive when the CDR3 lacked stop codons and remained in frame with V and J, and all other rearrangements were classified as non-productive. Following IMGT convention, CDR3 was defined as the stretch from the second conserved V-encoded cysteine to the conserved J-encoded phenylalanine. In an earlier analysis of approximately 500 of the donors, sequences lacking an unambiguous match to a single V gene segment were excluded. An earlier analysis of some 610 of the donors called V segments functional above 56.7% productive rearrangements and segregating when the between-donor standard deviation exceeded 5%. A statistical classification framework was built to diagnose cytomegalovirus status from the catalog of TCR beta chain sequences. In a later analysis, V and J genes were assigned by comparing TCR nucleotide sequences against IMGT/GENE-DB human TR gene sequences. A later analysis assigned CDR3 sequences and most-parsimonious VDJ recombination scenarios with the TCRdist pipeline. In a later analysis, each TCR beta chain was defined by its CDR3 amino acid sequence together with its V-gene family, and reads without a unique V-gene family were excluded. To address suspected cross-contamination and a sequencing artifact, a later analysis removed over 500 highly shared, low-generation-probability nucleotide sequences. In a later analysis, a clonal expansion index was calculated for each public chain from normalized within-repertoire ranks of inferred template counts. In a later analysis, generation probabilities were computed using a VDJ recombination model fitted to out-of-frame rearrangements, and the results were checked against IGoR. In a later analysis, TCR-TCR, TCR-HLA and TCR-CMV co-occurrence was scored with hypergeometric tests, and a repertoire-size bias correction was applied to TCR pairs. A later analysis estimated false discovery rates by permuting HLA or CMV assignments 20 times. In a later analysis, co-occurring TCRs were grouped using DBSCAN, with TCRdist sequence similarity added in when clustering inside HLA-allele-positive subsets. Co-occurrence clustering excluded repertoires with fewer than 30,000 or more than 120,000 public chains, plus five with anomalous nucleotide sharing. In TCRdb, the immuneACCESS table is reduced to in-frame sequences with V and J assigned. These tables do not hold every clone; where another copy was compared, an unresolved V gene accounts for under half, and the others remain unexplained. The DNA was the basis for D and trimming; V, J and clone size are from that table. Here the sample has fewer than 90,000 clones; around 74% occur a single time. Around a tenth of the sample lies in the top ten.

In this chain, TRBV21-1 is recombined with TRBJ1-5. TRBV21-1 is marked as a pseudogene. The sequenced sample consisted of PBMCs. This receptor was obtained from a man aged 25-40 years in good health and CMV-seropositive. The DNA sequence is as follows: TGTGCCAGCAGCGAAGTGATCGGGGAGGCAAGGCATGGCAATCAGCCCCAGCATTTT. It specifies CASSEVIGEARHGNQPQHF.